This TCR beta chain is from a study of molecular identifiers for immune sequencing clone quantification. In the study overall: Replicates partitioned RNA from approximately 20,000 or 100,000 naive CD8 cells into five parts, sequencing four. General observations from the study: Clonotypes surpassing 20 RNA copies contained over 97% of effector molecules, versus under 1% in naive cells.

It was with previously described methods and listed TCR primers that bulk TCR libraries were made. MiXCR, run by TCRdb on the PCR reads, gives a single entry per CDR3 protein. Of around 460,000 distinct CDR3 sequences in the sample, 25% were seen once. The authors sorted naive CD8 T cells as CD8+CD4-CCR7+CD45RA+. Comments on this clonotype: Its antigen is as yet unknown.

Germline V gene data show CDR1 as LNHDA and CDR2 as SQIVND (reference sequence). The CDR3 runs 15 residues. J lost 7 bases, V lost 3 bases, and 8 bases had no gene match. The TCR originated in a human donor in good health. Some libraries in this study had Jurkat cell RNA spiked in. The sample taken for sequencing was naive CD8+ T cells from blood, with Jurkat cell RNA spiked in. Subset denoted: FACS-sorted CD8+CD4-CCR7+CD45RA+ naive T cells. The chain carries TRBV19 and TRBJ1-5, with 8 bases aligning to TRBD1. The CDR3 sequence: CASSIIRQGIQPQHF. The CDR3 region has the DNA TGTGCCAGTAGTATCATAAGACAGGGGATACAGCCCCAGCATTTT.